Listed below are T cell receptor beta chains from one sample, sequenced in a study of blood T cell repertoires in COVID-19. Assay used: immunoSEQ multiplex PCR; TCRdb lists only in-frame clones, some missing. Of over 250,000 clones listed, approximately 86% are singletons. The sequenced material came from PBMCs or T cells enriched from blood (not recorded which). The receptors shown here come from a woman under 30 who had recovered from COVID-19. Both conserved end residues are part of each CDR3. A D gene is named only where the DNA matches it firmly. A clone size is listed for some rows: how often the clone was seen (once, few, many), or a class if it is expanded.

cdr3_length,d_call,clone_size,j_call,v_call,cdr3_nt,cdr3_aa
15,TRBD1,few,TRBJ1-3,TRBV19,TGTGCCAGTAGTATCGACAGGGCCGGCGGAAACACCATATATTTT,CASSIDRAGGNTIYF
15,-,-,TRBJ2-7,TRBV7-9,TGTGCCAGCAGACCAATCCAGGGGAGGGTCTACGAGCAGTACTTC,CASRPIQGRVYEQYF
14,-,-,TRBJ2-2,TRBV7-2,TGTGCCAGCAGCTTAGGCTCGGGCACCGGGGAGCTGTTTTTT,CASSLGSGTGELFF
16,-,-,TRBJ1-6,TRBV7-3,TGTGCCAGCAGCTTTGACGCTACGGGGGTTAATTCACCCCTCCACTTT,CASSFDATGVNSPLHF
17,TRBD2,-,TRBJ2-7,TRBV20-1,TGCAGTGCTAGTGGGGGTCTGGGCGGGAGTAGCACCTACGAGCAGTACTTC,CSASGGLGGSSTYEQYF
15,-,-,TRBJ1-1,TRBV27,TGTGCCAGCAGTCCCGTTAAGGGGGTGAACACTGAAGCTTTCTTT,CASSPVKGVNTEAFF
17,-,few,TRBJ1-4,TRBV13,TGTGCCAGCAGCTTAATTGCCGGGACACCAACTAATGAAAAACTGTTTTTT,CASSLIAGTPTNEKLFF
14,TRBD2,-,TRBJ2-3,TRBV10-1,TGCGCCAGCAGTGAAGCGGGAGACATCGTTACGCAGTATTTT,CASSEAGDIVTQYF
17,-,-,TRBJ1-5,TRBV3-1/TRBV3-2,TGTGCCAGCAGCCAAGATTTGGTAGGCTACGGGAATCAGCCCCAGCATTTT,CASSQDLVGYGNQPQHF
16,-,-,TRBJ1-1,TRBV5-1,TGCGCCAGCAGCTTAATACCAGACGGGATGAACACTGAAGCTTTCTTT,CASSLIPDGMNTEAFF
14,TRBD1,once,TRBJ2-1,TRBV5-1,TGCGCCAGCAGCTCCGGGGACAGGGCGAATGAGCAGTTCTTC,CASSSGDRANEQFF